These 11 T cell receptor beta chains came from one sample sequenced in a study of blood T cells in healthy people across ages. The second PCR ran roughly 6 to 11 cycles with a sample-barcoded 5' primer and J-beta primers. One entry per CDR3 protein, called by TCRdb with MiXCR from the 5' RACE reads. Of hundreds of thousands of distinct CDR3 sequences in the sample, roughly three fifths were seen once. The sequenced sample was blood. Every receptor here comes from a man aged 40-50 years in good health.

This clonotype occurred once. The chain couples TRBV7-6 to TRBJ2-7; no clear D. The CDR3 is 13 amino acids. Looked up from germline, CDR1 is SGHVS and CDR2 is FNYEAQ. The V gene lost 5 bases and the J gene lost 7 bases, with 15 bases spanning the gap. CDR3 bases: TGTGCCAGCAGCCCCGCCACCTACAATGAGCAGTACTTC. Translated, it gives CASSPATYNEQYF.

With regard to this clonotype: This may be a read error, as it is one base from a much larger clone. The gene calls are TRBV5-6 and TRBJ2-7; D may be TRBD2 (5 bases). V lost 0 bases and J lost 3, with 10 bases in between. The CDR3 runs to 14 residues. Germline CDR1 and CDR2: SGHDT and YYEEEE. CDR3 coding DNA: TGTGCCAGCAGCTTGGAGGGAGAGGGCTACGAGCAGTACTTC. This gives the protein CASSLEGEGYEQYF.

This clonotype appeared a few times. The V call is TRBV4-2, the J call TRBJ1-5; D is possibly TRBD1 (6 bases). CDR3 length: 15 residues. Trimming shortened V by 1 base and J by 3 bases, and 10 bases separated the two germline ends. Germline V gene lookup returns CDR1 LGHNA and CDR2 YNFKEQ. The CDR3 region has the DNA TGTGCCAGCAGCCAAGGAACAGGGAACAATCAGCCCCAGCATTTT. Encoded protein: CASSQGTGNNQPQHF.

This clonotype was recorded at least ten times. The chain uses TRBV27 and TRBJ1-4, with D possibly matching TRBD1 (5 bases). The CDR3 runs 18 residues. The germline gives CDR1 MNHEY, CDR2 SMNVEV (reference sequence). Deletions cut 2 bases from V and 8 bases from J, with 24 bases between. CDR3 loop: CASSLNVPSGDRKEKLFF. The CDR3 DNA follows: TGTGCCAGCAGTTTAAACGTCCCGTCGGGGGATCGGAAGGAAAAACTGTTTTTT. Full variable domain (remainder filled in from reference TRBV27 and TRBJ1-4): EAQVTQNPRYLITVTGKKLTVTCSQNMNHEYMSWYRQDPGLGLRQIYYSMNVEVTDKGDVPEGYKVSRKEKRNFPLILESPSPNQTSLYFCASSLNVPSGDRKEKLFFGSGTQLSVL.

The rearrangement uses TRBV7-2 and TRBJ1-5; no definite D call. Deletions cut 6 bases from V and 6 bases from J, with 15 bases between. The CDR3 extends over 14 amino acids. Germline V gene sequence: CDR1 SGHTA, CDR2 FQGNSA. CDR3 nucleotides: TGTGCCAGCAGGATCGCCGGAGGGCTTCAGCCCCAGCATTTT. This sequence encodes CASRIAGGLQPQHF.

The rearrangement uses TRBV20-1 and TRBJ2-4; D not certain. The germline CDR1 and CDR2 sequences are DFQATT and SNEGSKA (reference sequence). The V and J ends lost 0 bases and 1 base respectively, with 13 bases between them. This CDR3 is 16 amino acids long. The DNA of the CDR3 is TGCAGTGCTAGAGACCCGTCCGGGCGGGCCAAAAACATTCAGTACTTC. It codes for CSARDPSGRAKNIQYF.

V and J are TRBV11-2 and TRBJ2-1, with TRBD1 matching over 7 bases. The ends lost 6 bases at V and 5 bases at J; junction bases unmatched: 10. Germline V gene lookup returns CDR1 SGHAT and CDR2 FQNNGV. The CDR3 length is 15 residues. The CDR3 loop reads CASRLQGRRNNEQFF. As DNA, the CDR3 is TGTGCCAGCAGATTACAGGGGCGACGTAACAATGAGCAGTTCTTC.

The chain couples TRBV12-3 or TRBV12-4 to TRBJ1-5; unclear D gene. The CDR3 covers 13 residues. Trimming shortened V by 2 bases and J by 10 bases, and 12 bases separated the two germline ends. The CDR3 nucleotides are TGTGCCAGCAGTTTAAGACGAGAGAACCCCCAGCATTTT. The encoded protein is CASSLRRENPQHF.

The CDR3 DNA sequence: TGTGCCAGCAGCTTAGGGGGGGCTGGTAGGGATACGCAGTATTTT. Amino acid sequence: CASSLGGAGRDTQYF. The chain has TRBV11-3 and TRBJ2-3, with D perhaps being TRBD1 or TRBD2 (6 bases each). Trimming pared 1 base from V and 6 bases from J, leaving 14 bases between. Per germline, CDR1 SGHNT and CDR2 YENEEA. This CDR3 is built from 15 residues.

V is TRBV24-1 and J is TRBJ2-3, with no clear D. The CDR3 extends over 17 amino acids. Trimming removed 4 bases at V and 2 bases at J, with 18 bases between. CDR1 and CDR2 from the germline V gene are KGHDR and SFDVKD. The CDR3 loop is CATSDSGPASVTDTQYF. CDR3 bases: TGTGCCACCAGTGACTCTGGCCCGGCTTCGGTCACAGATACGCAGTATTTT.

This clonotype turned up a few times. This rearrangement joins TRBV7-2 to TRBJ1-6; possible D gene TRBD1, 5 bases. Trimming left V 7 bases short and J 7 bases short, with 17 bases between. Germline V gives CDR1 SGHTA, CDR2 FQGNSA. CDR3 length: 15 residues. Written as DNA, the CDR3 is TGTGCCAGCACCTTGATAGGGCAGGGAAATTCACCCCTCCACTTT. This translates into CASTLIGQGNSPLHF.